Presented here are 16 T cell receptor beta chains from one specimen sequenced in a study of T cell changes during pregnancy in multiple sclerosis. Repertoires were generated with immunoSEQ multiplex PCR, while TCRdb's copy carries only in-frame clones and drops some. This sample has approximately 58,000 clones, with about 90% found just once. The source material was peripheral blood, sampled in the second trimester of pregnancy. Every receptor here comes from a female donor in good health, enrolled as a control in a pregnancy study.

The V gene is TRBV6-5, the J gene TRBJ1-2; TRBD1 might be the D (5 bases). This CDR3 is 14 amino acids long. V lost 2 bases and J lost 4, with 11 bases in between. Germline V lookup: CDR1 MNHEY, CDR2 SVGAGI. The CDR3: CASSYLGGSYGYTF. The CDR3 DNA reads TGTGCCAGCAGTTACCTGGGGGGAAGCTATGGCTACACCTTC.

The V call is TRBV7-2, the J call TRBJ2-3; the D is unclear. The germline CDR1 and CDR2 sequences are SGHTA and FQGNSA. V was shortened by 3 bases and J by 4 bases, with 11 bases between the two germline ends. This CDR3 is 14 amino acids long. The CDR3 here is CASSFNYAPDTQYF. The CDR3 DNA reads TGTGCCAGCAGCTTTAACTACGCGCCAGATACGCAGTATTTT. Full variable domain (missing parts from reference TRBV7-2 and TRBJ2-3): GAGVSQSPSNKVTEKGKDVELRCDPISGHTALYWYRQSLGQGLEFLIYFQGNSAPDKSGLPSDRFSAERTGGSVSTLTIQRTQQEDSAVYLCASSFNYAPDTQYFGPGTRLTVL.

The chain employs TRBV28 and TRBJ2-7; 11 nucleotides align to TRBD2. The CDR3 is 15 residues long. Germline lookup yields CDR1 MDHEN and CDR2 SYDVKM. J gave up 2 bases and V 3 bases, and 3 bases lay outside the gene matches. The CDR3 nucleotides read TGTGCCAGCAGTTTGACTAGCGGGACTCCCTACGAGCAGTACTTC. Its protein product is CASSLTSGTPYEQYF.

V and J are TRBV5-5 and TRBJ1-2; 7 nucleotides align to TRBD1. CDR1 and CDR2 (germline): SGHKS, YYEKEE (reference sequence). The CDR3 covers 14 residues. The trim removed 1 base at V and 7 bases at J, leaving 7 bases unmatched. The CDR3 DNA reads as TGTGCCAGCAGCTTGAACAGGGGTATCGGTGGCTACACCTTC. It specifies CASSLNRGIGGYTF. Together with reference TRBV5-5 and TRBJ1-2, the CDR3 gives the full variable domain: DAGVTQSPTHLIKTRGQQVTLRCSPISGHKSVSWYQQVLGQGPQFIFQYYEKEERGRGNFPDRFSARQFPNYSSELNVNALLLGDSALYLCASSLNRGIGGYTFGSGTRLTVV.

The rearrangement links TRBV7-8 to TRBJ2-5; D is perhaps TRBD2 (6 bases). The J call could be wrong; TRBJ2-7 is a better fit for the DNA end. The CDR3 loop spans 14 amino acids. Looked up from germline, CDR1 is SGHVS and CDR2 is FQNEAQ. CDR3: CASSRSGGSYEQYF. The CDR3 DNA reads TGTGCCAGCAGCCGGTCCGGGGGAAGCTACGAGCAGTACTTC.

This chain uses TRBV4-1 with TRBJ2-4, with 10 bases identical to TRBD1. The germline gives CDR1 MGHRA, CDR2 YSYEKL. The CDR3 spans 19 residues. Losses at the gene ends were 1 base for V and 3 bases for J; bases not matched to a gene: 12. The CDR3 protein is CASSQGFGTGASFKNIQYF. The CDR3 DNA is TGCGCCAGCAGCCAAGGTTTTGGGACAGGGGCTAGCTTCAAAAACATTCAGTACTTC.

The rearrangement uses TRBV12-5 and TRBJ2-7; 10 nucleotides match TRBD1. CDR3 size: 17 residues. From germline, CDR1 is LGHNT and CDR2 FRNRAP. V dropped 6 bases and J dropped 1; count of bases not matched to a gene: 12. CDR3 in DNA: TGTGCTAGTGGACCAACCTCGGGACAGGGGTCGTCCTACGAGCAGTACTTC. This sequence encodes CASGPTSGQGSSYEQYF. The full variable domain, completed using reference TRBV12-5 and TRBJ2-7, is DARVTQTPRHKVTEMGQEVTMRCQPILGHNTVFWYRQTMMQGLELLAYFRNRAPLDDSGMPKDRFSAEMPDATLATLKIQPSEPRDSAVYFCASGPTSGQGSSYEQYFGPGTRLTVT.

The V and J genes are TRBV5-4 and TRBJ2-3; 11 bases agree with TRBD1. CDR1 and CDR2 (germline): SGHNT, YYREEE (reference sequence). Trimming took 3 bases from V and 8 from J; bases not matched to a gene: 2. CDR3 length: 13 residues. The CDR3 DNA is TGTGCCAGCAGCTGGACAGGGGGCGTTACGCAGTATTTT. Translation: CASSWTGGVTQYF. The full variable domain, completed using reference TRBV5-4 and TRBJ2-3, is ETGVTQSPTHLIKTRGQQVTLRCSSQSGHNTVSWYQQALGQGPQFIFQYYREEENGRGNFPPRFSGLQFPNYSSELNVNALELDDSALYLCASSWTGGVTQYFGPGTRLTVL.

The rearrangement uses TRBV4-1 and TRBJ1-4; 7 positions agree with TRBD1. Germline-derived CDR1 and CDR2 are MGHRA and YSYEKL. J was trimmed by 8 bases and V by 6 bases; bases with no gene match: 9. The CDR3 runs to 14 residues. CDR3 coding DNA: TGCGCCAGCAGTGCGACAGGGTTTGTCGAAAAACTGTTTTTT. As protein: CASSATGFVEKLFF.

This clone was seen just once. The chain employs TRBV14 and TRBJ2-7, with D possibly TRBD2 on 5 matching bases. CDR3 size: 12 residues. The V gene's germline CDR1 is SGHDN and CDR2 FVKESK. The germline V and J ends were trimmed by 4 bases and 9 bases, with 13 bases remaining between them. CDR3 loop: CASSLRAAVQYF. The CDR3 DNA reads TGTGCCAGCAGCCTGAGGGCTGCGGTGCAGTACTTC. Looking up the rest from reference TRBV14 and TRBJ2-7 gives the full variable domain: EAGVTQFPSHSVIEKGQTVTLRCDPISGHDNLYWYRRVMGKEIKFLLHFVKESKQDESGMPNNRFLAERTGGTYSTLKVQPAELEDSGVYFCASSLRAAVQYFGPGTRLTVT.

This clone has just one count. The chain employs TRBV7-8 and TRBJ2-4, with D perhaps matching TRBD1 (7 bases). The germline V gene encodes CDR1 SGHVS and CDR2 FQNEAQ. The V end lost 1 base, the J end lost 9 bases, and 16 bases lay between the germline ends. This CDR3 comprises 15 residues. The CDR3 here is CASSLGFRGDSIQYF. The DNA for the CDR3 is TGTGCCAGCAGCTTAGGTTTTAGGGGGGACAGCATTCAGTACTTC.

The CDR3 DNA follows: TGTGCCAGCAAAGCCGATCAATTGAACACTGAAGCTTTCTTT. This codes for CASKADQLNTEAFF. The rearrangement uses TRBV6-1 and TRBJ1-1; D unresolved. With 7 bases removed from V and 0 bases from J, the gap between germline ends came to 12 bases. CDR1 is MNHNS and CDR2 is SASEGT in the germline V gene. The CDR3 runs 14 residues.

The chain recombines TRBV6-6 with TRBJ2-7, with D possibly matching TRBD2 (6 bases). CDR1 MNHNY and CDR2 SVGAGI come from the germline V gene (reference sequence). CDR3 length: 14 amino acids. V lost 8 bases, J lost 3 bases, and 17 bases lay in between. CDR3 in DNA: TGTGCCAGCGTTGTGGGGGGTAGGTTCTACGAGCAGTACTTC. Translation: CASVVGGRFYEQYF.

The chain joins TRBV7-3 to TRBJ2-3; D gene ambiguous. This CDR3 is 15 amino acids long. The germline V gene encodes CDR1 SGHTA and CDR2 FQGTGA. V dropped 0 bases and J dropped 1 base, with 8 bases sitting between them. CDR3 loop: CASSLTLSGTDTQYF. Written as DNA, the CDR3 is TGTGCCAGCAGCTTAACGTTGTCGGGCACAGATACGCAGTATTTT.

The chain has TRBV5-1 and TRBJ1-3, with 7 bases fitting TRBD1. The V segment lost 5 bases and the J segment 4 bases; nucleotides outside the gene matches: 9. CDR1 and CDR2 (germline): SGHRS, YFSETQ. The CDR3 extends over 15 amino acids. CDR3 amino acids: CASRPQGIEGNTIYF. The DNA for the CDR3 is TGCGCCAGCAGACCACAGGGGATTGAAGGAAACACCATATATTTT. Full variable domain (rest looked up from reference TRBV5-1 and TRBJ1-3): KAGVTQTPRYLIKTRGQQVTLSCSPISGHRSVSWYQQTPGQGLQFLFEYFSETQRNKGNFPGRFSGRQFSNSRSEMNVSTLELGDSALYLCASRPQGIEGNTIYFGEGSWLTVV.

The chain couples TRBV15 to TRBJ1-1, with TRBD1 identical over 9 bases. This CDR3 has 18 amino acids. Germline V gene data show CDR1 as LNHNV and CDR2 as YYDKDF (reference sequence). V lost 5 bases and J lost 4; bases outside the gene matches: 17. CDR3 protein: CATSGGGLSRQGGTEAFF. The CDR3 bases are TGTGCCACCAGCGGCGGGGGACTATCCCGACAGGGGGGCACTGAAGCTTTCTTT.